These 6 T cell receptor beta chains were sequenced from one sample in a study of CD8 T cells in Susac syndrome. RNA totalling roughly 0.5 to 1 ug underwent reverse transcription with random hexamers. MiXCR, applied by TCRdb to the immunoSEQ multiplex PCR reads, yields one record per CDR3 protein. Of roughly 150,000 distinct CDR3 sequences listed, around 95% were seen once; the top ten hold 0.15%. The sequencing input was CD8+ T cells from PBMCs. The receptor source for this set is a human donor with multiple sclerosis.

The chain carries TRBV25-1 and TRBJ1-1, with D hard to call. The CDR3 is 11 residues long. Trimming pared 4 bases from V and 4 bases from J, leaving 4 bases between. Germline lookup yields CDR1 MGHDK and CDR2 SYGVNS. CDR3 region: CASSGATEAFF. The CDR3 DNA follows: TGTGCCAGCAGTGGTGCCACTGAAGCTTTCTTT.

The gene calls are TRBV7-9 and TRBJ2-3, with 8 nucleotides matching TRBD2. This CDR3 is built from 16 residues. Trimming took 4 bases from V and 6 from J; bases not matched to a gene: 12. Germline CDR1 is SEHNR and CDR2 is FQNEAQ (reference sequence). CDR3 coding DNA: TGTGCCAGCAGCTATCCACGGGGGGGAGCGGCGGATACGCAGTATTTT. It yields the protein CASSYPRGGAADTQYF.

The chain couples TRBV29-1 to TRBJ1-2; no firm D call. CDR3 length: 11 amino acids. Germline CDR1 SQVTM, CDR2 ANQGSEA. V was cut by 5 bases and J by 3 bases, with 7 bases left in between. The CDR3 DNA reads TGCAGCGTTCACTTGCACTATGGCTACACCTTC. This codes for CSVHLHYGYTF.

This rearrangement joins TRBV30 to TRBJ1-1; no firm D call. This CDR3 is 13 amino acids long. Deletions cut 0 bases from V and 0 bases from J, with 5 bases between. Germline-derived CDR1 and CDR2 are GTSNPN and SVGIG (reference sequence). CDR3 sequence: CAWSVDLNTEAFF. Written as DNA, the CDR3 is TGTGCCTGGAGTGTAGATTTGAACACTGAAGCTTTCTTT.

This chain connects TRBV20-1 to TRBJ2-3; D ambiguous. The germline V gene has CDR1 DFQATT and CDR2 SNEGSKA (reference sequence). Deletions cut 4 bases from V and 6 bases from J, with 14 bases between. This CDR3 comprises 13 residues. The CDR3 bases are TGCAGTGCTAAGGTCCCACTCATGGATACGCAGTATTTT. Amino acid sequence: CSAKVPLMDTQYF.

The V call is TRBV11-2, the J call TRBJ2-1; maybe TRBD2 (5 bases). Germline assignment: CDR1 SGHAT and CDR2 FQNNGV. The germline V and J ends were trimmed by 3 bases and 0 bases, with 12 bases remaining between them. CDR3 length: 16 amino acids. The CDR3 reads CASSFGSTSSYNEQFF. The CDR3 nucleotides read TGTGCCAGCAGCTTCGGTAGTACTAGCTCCTACAATGAGCAGTTCTTC. The full variable domain, its missing parts supplied by reference TRBV11-2 and TRBJ2-1, is EAGVAQSPRYKIIEKRQSVAFWCNPISGHATLYWYQQILGQGPKLLIQFQNNGVVDDSQLPKDRFSAERLKGVDSTLKIQPAKLEDSAVYLCASSFGSTSSYNEQFFGPGTRLTVL.